Sequencing of this T cell receptor beta chain was carried out in a study of T-cell memory formation after mild COVID-19. General study points: In pre-infection memory, a portion of responding clones appeared, which suggested that cross-reactive memory joined. Chiefly within CM and EM were the contracting CD4+ clones; CD8+ ones were within EMRA. Specificity for SARS-CoV-2 was not confirmed among the second-wave clones peaking on day 37.

5'RACE, which relied on constant-segment primers, yielded TCR alpha and TCR beta cDNA libraries carrying sample barcodes and UMIs. Each CDR3 protein is one row after TCRdb ran MiXCR on the 5' RACE reads. There are tens of thousands of distinct CDR3 sequences in the sample; less than 15% occur only once, and roughly a quarter lies in the top ten. The germline CDR1 and CDR2 sequences are SGHNT and YYREEE (reference sequence). There are 16 residues in the CDR3. The V gene lost 5 bases and the J gene lost 0 bases, with 15 bases spanning the gap. On this clonotype itself: Its antigen remains unknown.

Sequencing was carried out using PBMCs or a T cell subset sorted from them (not recorded which). This receptor was obtained from an adult woman who had mild COVID-19 (a few samples of this study predate the infection). Cell type and time point are not known. V and J are TRBV5-4 and TRBJ2-1; a possible D gene is TRBD2 (6 bases). The CDR3: CASSPPGLSSYNEQFF. In DNA form, the CDR3 reads TGTGCCAGCAGTCCTCCGGGACTCAGCTCCTACAATGAGCAGTTCTTC.